What follows are 6 T cell receptor beta chains derived from one specimen sequenced in a study of T cells in Graves' hyperthyroidism and ophthalmopathy (dated by TCRdb to about 2019). Preparation of the library involved multiplex PCR. Instrument used: Illumina HiSeq 2000. The TCR beta CDR3 regions were amplified from the RNA transcripts. For the first round of RT-PCR on the TCR CDR3, the HTBI primer set was used together with the Qiagen OneStep RT-PCR kit. TCRdb passed the public sequencing reads through fastp at Q25 and MiXCR, retaining productive beta sequences. Merged by CDR3 protein, the rows form single entries marked with the most common genes and DNA. This sample has 250,000 or so distinct CDR3 sequences in its table, and more than 12% of those were observed once. The top ten clones comprise 10% to 15% of the sample. The specimen sequenced was blood. The receptors originated from a woman in her forties with Graves' hyperthyroidism that later progressed to Graves' ophthalmopathy.

The V and J genes are TRBV27 and TRBJ2-1; the match to TRBD2 covers 11 bases. Per germline, CDR1 MNHEY and CDR2 SMNVEV (reference sequence). The V gene end was trimmed by 5 bases and the J gene end by 5 bases; junction bases not matched to a gene: 5. This CDR3 comprises 15 residues. The CDR3 nucleotides are TGTGCCAGCAGTGATAGCGGGAGGGCCAACAATGAGCAGTTCTTC. Translating gives CASSDSGRANNEQFF.

This clonotype was seen ten or more times. The V call is TRBV6-5, the J call TRBJ2-7, with D possibly matching TRBD1 (6 bases). Between the trimmed V and J ends, which lost 0 bases and 5 bases, there was a span of 14 bases. This CDR3 region has 15 residues. CDR1 is MNHEY, CDR2 SVGAGI, per germline. CDR3 sequence (DNA): TGTGCCAGCAGTTACTCGACCAGGGGAGTCCACGAGCAGTACTTC. Protein product: CASSYSTRGVHEQYF.

The sample holds many counts of this clonotype. The chain links TRBV28 to TRBJ2-7, with TRBD2 as a possible D gene (5 bases). V was trimmed by 5 bases and J by 2 bases, leaving 22 bases between them. The germline gives CDR1 MDHEN, CDR2 SYDVKM. The CDR3 covers 17 residues. For the CDR3, the DNA is TGTGCCAGCAGTCTAGCCCAGCCCAACCAGATACCCTACGAGCAGTACTTC. Translation: CASSLAQPNQIPYEQYF.

The chain uses TRBV7-9 and TRBJ2-1; 10 nucleotides agree with TRBD2. V shed 4 bases, J shed 0 bases, and the junction held 9 bases outside the gene matches. Germline values: CDR1 SEHNR, CDR2 FQNEAQ (reference sequence). CDR3 length equals 18 residues. This chain's CDR3 is CASSSRTSGDYSYNEQFF. CDR3 in DNA: TGTGCCAGCAGCTCCCGGACTAGCGGTGATTACTCCTACAATGAGCAGTTCTTC.

DNA for the CDR3: TGTGCCAGCAGCCAACGGGACACTAACACTGAAGCTTTCTTT. Its translation: CASSQRDTNTEAFF. This chain uses TRBV3-1 with TRBJ1-1; D possibly corresponds to TRBD1 (6 bases). Germline CDR1 LGHDT, CDR2 YNNKEL (reference sequence). Trimming took off 2 bases at V and 2 bases at J, with 9 bases between the two ends. The CDR3 loop spans 14 amino acids.

This clonotype appeared many times. The J gene is TRBJ1-3, the V gene TRBV2; no clear D gene. V was pared by 2 bases and J by 0 bases, with 8 bases between. From germline, CDR1 is SNHLY and CDR2 FYNNEI. The CDR3 consists of 15 residues. The CDR3 sequence is CASSERLPSGNTIYF. The DNA for the CDR3 is TGTGCCAGCAGTGAAAGACTACCCTCTGGAAACACCATATATTTT. Full variable domain (rest looked up from reference TRBV2 and TRBJ1-3): EPEVTQTPSHQVTQMGQEVILRCVPISNHLYFYWYRQILGQKVEFLVSFYNNEISEKSEIFDDQFSVERPDGSNFTLKIRSTKLEDSAMYFCASSERLPSGNTIYFGEGSWLTVV.